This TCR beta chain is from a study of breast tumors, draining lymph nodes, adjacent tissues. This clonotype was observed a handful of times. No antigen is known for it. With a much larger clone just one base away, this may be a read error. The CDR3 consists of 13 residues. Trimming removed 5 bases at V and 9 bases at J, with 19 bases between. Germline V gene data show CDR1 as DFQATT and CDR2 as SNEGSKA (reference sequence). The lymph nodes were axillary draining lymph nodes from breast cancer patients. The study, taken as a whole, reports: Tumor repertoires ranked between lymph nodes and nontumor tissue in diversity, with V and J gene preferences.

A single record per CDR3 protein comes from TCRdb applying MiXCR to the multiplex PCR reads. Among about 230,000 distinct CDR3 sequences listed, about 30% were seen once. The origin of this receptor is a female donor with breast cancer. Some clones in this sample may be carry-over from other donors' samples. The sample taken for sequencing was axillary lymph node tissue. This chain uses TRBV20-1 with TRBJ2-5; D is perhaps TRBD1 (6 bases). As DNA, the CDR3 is TGCAGTGCTTTCCGACCTGGACAGCCGGCCCAGTACTTC. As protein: CSAFRPGQPAQYF.